This record covers a single TCR beta chain. CDR1 and CDR2 (germline): GTSNPN, SVGIG (reference sequence). This CDR3 is built from 16 residues. V shed 2 bases and J shed 3 bases, with 17 bases lying between them. Profiling relied on immunoSEQ multiplex PCR, and the TCRdb table lists in-frame clones only, not all of them. The sample holds over 55,000 clones, roughly 85% seen once. The entry originates in a study of blood T cell repertoires in COVID-19. About the study: PBMCs, B-cell-depleted T cells, or T cells provided the cDNA or gDNA that made up the material.

What was sequenced was peripheral blood. V usage is TRBV30 and J usage is TRBJ2-1, with a weak D call TRBD1 (6 bases). The TCR originated in a man in his fifties or sixties with acute or convalescent COVID-19. This chain's CDR3 is CAWSPPGTNYYNEQFF. The CDR3 DNA sequence: TGTGCCTGGAGTCCCCCCGGGACAAATTACTACAATGAGCAGTTCTTC.